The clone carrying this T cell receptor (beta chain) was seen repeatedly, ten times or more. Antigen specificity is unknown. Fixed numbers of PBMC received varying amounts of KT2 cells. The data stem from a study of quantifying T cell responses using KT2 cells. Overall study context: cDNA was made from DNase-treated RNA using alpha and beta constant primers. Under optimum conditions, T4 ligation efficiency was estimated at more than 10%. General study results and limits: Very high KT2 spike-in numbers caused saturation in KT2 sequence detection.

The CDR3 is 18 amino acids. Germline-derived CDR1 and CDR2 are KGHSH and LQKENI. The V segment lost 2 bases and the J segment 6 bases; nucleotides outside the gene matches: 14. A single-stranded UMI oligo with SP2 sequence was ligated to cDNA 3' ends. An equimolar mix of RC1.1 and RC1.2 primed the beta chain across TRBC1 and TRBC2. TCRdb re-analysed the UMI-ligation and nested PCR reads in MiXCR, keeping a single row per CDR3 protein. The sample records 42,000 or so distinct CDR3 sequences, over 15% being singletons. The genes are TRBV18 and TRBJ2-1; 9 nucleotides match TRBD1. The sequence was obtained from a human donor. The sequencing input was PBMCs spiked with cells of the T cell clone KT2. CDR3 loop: CASSPGQGLAGEGNEQFF. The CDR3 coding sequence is TGTGCCAGCTCACCAGGACAGGGGCTCGCGGGAGAGGGCAATGAGCAGTTCTTC.